These 22 T cell receptor beta chains originate from one sample sequenced in a study of OX40 agonist ivuxolimab in advanced cancers. Clones were read by immunoSEQ multiplex PCR, and TCRdb kept only the in-frame ones, dropping some. This table holds some 91,000 clones, roughly 86% found once. Sample: CD4+ or CD8+ T cells sorted from blood, taken in a trial of the OX40 agonist ivuxolimab. These receptors were taken from an adult with an advanced solid tumor such as melanoma, head and neck, liver or kidney cancer.

V is TRBV18 and J is TRBJ1-4, with D possibly being TRBD1 (6 bases). Germline V gene sequence: CDR1 KGHSH, CDR2 LQKENI. This CDR3 contains 14 residues. Trimming shortened V by 4 bases and J by 2 bases, and 8 bases separated the two germline ends. This CDR3 is CASSQQGTNEKLFF. For the CDR3, the DNA is TGTGCCAGCTCACAACAGGGCACTAATGAAAAACTGTTTTTT.

This chain uses TRBV7-8 with TRBJ1-3; D is possibly TRBD1 (6 bases). Germline CDR1 reads SGHVS; CDR2 reads FQNEAQ. The CDR3 is made up of 15 amino acids. Trimming stripped 5 bases from V and 2 bases from J, with 13 bases between. Here the CDR3 reads CASSSSGEAGNTIYF. The CDR3 DNA follows: TGTGCCAGCAGCAGCTCAGGGGAAGCTGGAAACACCATATATTTT. Drawing the rest from reference TRBV7-8 and TRBJ1-3, the complete variable domain is GAGVSQSPRYKVAKRGQDVALRCDPISGHVSLFWYQQALGQGPEFLTYFQNEAQLDKSGLPSDRFFAERPEGSVSTLKIQRTQQEDSAVYLCASSSSGEAGNTIYFGEGSWLTVV.

This chain connects TRBV5-4 to TRBJ2-2; the match to TRBD1 covers 10 bases. Germline V lookup: CDR1 SGHNT, CDR2 YYREEE (reference sequence). The CDR3 is 15 residues long. Trimming removed 4 bases from V and 5 bases from J; junction bases left unmatched: 5. CDR3 sequence (DNA): TGTGCCAGCAGCACCGGGACAGGGGCAACCGGGGAGCTGTTTTTT. Translating gives CASSTGTGATGELFF.

The chain recombines TRBV6-1 with TRBJ1-1, with D possibly matching TRBD1 (5 bases). CDR3 size: 12 residues. Trimming left V 6 bases short and J 1 base short, with 6 bases between. Germline-derived CDR1 and CDR2 are MNHNS and SASEGT. The chain's CDR3 is CASRGPNTEAFF. The CDR3 coding sequence is TGTGCCAGCAGGGGGCCGAACACTGAAGCTTTCTTT.

CDR3 region: CASSKVLGLSSYNEQFF. The DNA for the CDR3 is TGTGCCAGCAGCAAAGTCCTGGGGTTGAGCTCCTACAATGAGCAGTTCTTC. The chain has TRBV21-1 and TRBJ2-1. TRBV21-1 is noted as a pseudogene. The CDR3 loop spans 17 amino acids.

This chain uses TRBV28 with TRBJ2-5, with 13 positions matching TRBD2. The length of the CDR3 is 17 residues. Germline V gene sequence: CDR1 MDHEN, CDR2 SYDVKM. With 3 bases clipped from V and 5 bases from J, the junction kept 9 bases outside the gene matches. CDR3 sequence (DNA): TGTGCCAGCAGTTTCCATGGACTAGCGGGAGAAGGTGAGACCCAGTACTTC. This gives the protein CASSFHGLAGEGETQYF.

This chain links TRBV5-6 with TRBJ1-2; D perhaps matches TRBD1 (5 bases). The CDR3 consists of 14 residues. Per the germline V gene, CDR1 is SGHDT and CDR2 is YYEEEE. Trimming took 0 bases from V and 7 from J, leaving 13 bases between them. The CDR3 DNA reads TGTGCCAGCAGCTTGGCCGGGACCGTGGGTGGCTACACCTTC. Protein: CASSLAGTVGGYTF.

V gene TRBV5-4 combines with J gene TRBJ2-5, with D unresolved. The better agreement between TRBJ2-7 and the DNA end casts doubt on the J call. From germline, CDR1 is SGHNT and CDR2 YYREEE (reference sequence). The CDR3 loop spans 13 amino acids. CDR3 bases: TGTGCCAGCAGCTTTAGGGATTCCTACGAGCAGTACTTC. It translates to CASSFRDSYEQYF.

This chain joins TRBV9 and TRBJ2-7; perhaps TRBD1 as D (7 bases). Germline CDR1 SGDLS, CDR2 YYNGEE. This CDR3 spans 14 amino acids. Trimming cost V 0 bases and J 4 bases, with 11 bases left between them. The CDR3 DNA is TGTGCCAGCAGCGTAGCGTCAGGGGGGTACGAGCAGTACTTC. This encodes CASSVASGGYEQYF.

The chain combines TRBV30 with TRBJ2-1; 13 bases match TRBD2. Germline loops: CDR1 GTSNPN, CDR2 SVGIG (reference sequence). The V gene end was trimmed by 4 bases and the J gene end by 6 bases; junction bases not matched to a gene: 9. CDR3 size: 16 residues. Here the CDR3 DNA reads TGTGCCTGGAACAAACCGGGACTAGCGGGATTCAATGAGCAGTTCTTC. Its protein product is CAWNKPGLAGFNEQFF.

The CDR3 DNA follows: TGTGCCAGCAGTTTTGTGGGACTAAACAATGAGCAGTTCTTC. It translates to CASSFVGLNNEQFF. This chain uses TRBV28 with TRBJ2-1, with 7 bases fitting TRBD2. Germline loops: CDR1 MDHEN, CDR2 SYDVKM. The J segment lost 5 bases and the V segment lost 3 bases, leaving 4 bases of the junction unmatched. The CDR3 sequence is 14 residues long. Using reference TRBV28 and TRBJ2-1 for the parts outside the CDR3, the full variable domain is DVKVTQSSRYLVKRTGEKVFLECVQDMDHENMFWYRQDPGLGLRLIYFSYDVKMKEKGDIPEGYSVSREKKERFSLILESASTNQTSMYLCASSFVGLNNEQFFGPGTRLTVL.

The chain employs TRBV5-6 and TRBJ1-4; D unresolved. V was trimmed by 0 bases and J by 5 bases, leaving 8 bases between them. Germline V gives CDR1 SGHDT, CDR2 YYEEEE. This CDR3 comprises 14 residues. The CDR3 DNA sequence: TGTGCCAGCAGCTTGGGTCGGAGAAATGAAAAACTGTTTTTT. Its protein is CASSLGRRNEKLFF. The full variable domain, rest sourced from reference TRBV5-6 and TRBJ1-4, is DAGVTQSPTHLIKTRGQQVTLRCSPKSGHDTVSWYQQALGQGPQFIFQYYEEEERQRGNFPDRFSGHQFPNYSSELNVNALLLGDSALYLCASSLGRRNEKLFFGSGTQLSVL.

This chain joins TRBV27 and TRBJ2-1; D remains unclear. The CDR3 spans 14 residues. Trimming took 2 bases from V and 10 from J, leaving 15 bases between them. CDR1 and CDR2 from the germline V gene are MNHEY and SMNVEV (reference sequence). The DNA for the CDR3 is TGTGCCAGCAGTTTACTTGTGGATAGGGCGGAGCAGTTCTTC. Translating gives CASSLLVDRAEQFF.

The V call is TRBV30, the J call TRBJ2-7; D remains ambiguous. From germline, CDR1 is GTSNPN and CDR2 SVGIG (reference sequence). This CDR3 region has 12 residues. Trimming pared 2 bases from V and 1 base from J, leaving 6 bases between. This chain's CDR3 is CAWSPGSYEQYF. The CDR3 DNA sequence: TGTGCCTGGAGTCCCGGATCCTACGAGCAGTACTTC.

The CDR3 region is CASSLAGQVAHTQYF. CDR3 DNA: TGCGCCAGCAGCTTGGCCGGACAGGTCGCCCATACGCAGTATTTT. The V call is TRBV5-1, the J call TRBJ2-3, with 7 bases aligning to TRBD1. Germline values: CDR1 SGHRS, CDR2 YFSETQ. Unmatched junction bases numbered 8, after V lost 0 bases and J lost 7 bases. This CDR3 contains 15 residues.

This chain connects TRBV29-1 to TRBJ2-7; D perhaps matches TRBD2 (5 bases). Germline CDR1 SQVTM, CDR2 ANQGSEA. V lost 7 bases and J lost 2, with 12 bases in between. There are 12 residues in the CDR3. CDR3: CSAYRDAYEQYF. The CDR3, as DNA: TGCAGCGCTTACCGGGATGCCTACGAGCAGTACTTC.

A few counts support this clone. This rearrangement joins TRBV28 to TRBJ1-1, with no clear D. V gave up 1 base and J gave up 2 bases, with 8 bases separating them. This CDR3 is built from 14 residues. Germline loops: CDR1 MDHEN, CDR2 SYDVKM. CDR3 loop: CASSLLGPNTEAFF. CDR3 sequence (DNA): TGTGCCAGCAGTTTATTAGGCCCCAACACTGAAGCTTTCTTT. Looking up the rest from reference TRBV28 and TRBJ1-1 gives the full variable domain: DVKVTQSSRYLVKRTGEKVFLECVQDMDHENMFWYRQDPGLGLRLIYFSYDVKMKEKGDIPEGYSVSREKKERFSLILESASTNQTSMYLCASSLLGPNTEAFFGQGTRLTVV.

This clone has a handful of counts. The chain has TRBV5-1 and TRBJ2-7; D call uncertain. Germline V lookup: CDR1 SGHRS, CDR2 YFSETQ. The CDR3 extends over 14 amino acids. The germline V and J ends were trimmed by 4 bases and 0 bases, with 11 bases remaining between them. The CDR3 region is CASSTDRASYEQYF. DNA for the CDR3: TGCGCCAGCAGCACAGATCGAGCCTCCTACGAGCAGTACTTC.

The chain recombines TRBV27 with TRBJ1-6; 8 positions match TRBD1. Germline CDR1 MNHEY, CDR2 SMNVEV (reference sequence). The CDR3 is made up of 16 amino acids. V gave up 5 bases and J gave up 9 bases; unmatched junction bases: 12. The CDR3 coding sequence is TGTGCCAGCAGTCAGGACAGGGATCTTTGGGGTTCACCCCTCCACTTT. Protein sequence: CASSQDRDLWGSPLHF.

The V gene is TRBV2, the J gene TRBJ2-7, with 7 bases identical to TRBD2. The trim removed 3 bases at V and 1 base at J, leaving 15 bases unmatched. CDR1 is SNHLY, CDR2 FYNNEI, per germline. The CDR3 spans 18 residues. CDR3 nucleotide sequence: TGTGCCAGCAGTGAGAGCCCTAGCGGCCGCCTGGGATCCTACGAGCAGTACGTC. As protein: CASSESPSGRLGSYEQYV.

The rearrangement links TRBV5-1 to TRBJ1-3; no firm D call. The CDR3 loop spans 14 amino acids. The germline V gene encodes CDR1 SGHRS and CDR2 YFSETQ. The V end was cut by 0 bases, the J end by 1 base, with 5 bases between. CDR3 in amino acids: CASSLATSGNTIYF. CDR3 DNA: TGCGCCAGCAGCTTGGCCACGTCTGGAAACACCATATATTTT.

The V call is TRBV6-5, the J call TRBJ1-4, with D unresolved. CDR1 and CDR2 from the germline V gene are MNHEY and SVGAGI. Trimming removed 4 bases from V and 8 bases from J, with 11 bases in between. This CDR3 is 13 amino acids long. CDR3 region: CASSSDLGEKLFF. In DNA form, the CDR3 reads TGTGCCAGCAGTTCCGATCTAGGGGAAAAACTGTTTTTT.